These 17 T cell receptor beta chains were all obtained from the same sample, sequenced in a study of cytotoxic CD8 clonotypes in ibrutinib-treated CLL listed by TCRdb under 2021. The library relied on the immunoSEQ multiplex PCR assay. TCRdb mirrors the immuneACCESS table, restricted to in-frame sequences. Some clones are absent from its copies; in checked studies, under half trace to an unresolved V gene, and the reason for the others is unknown. This sample has 300,000 or so clones in its table, and about 64% of those were observed once. The ten largest clonotypes hold about 6.7% of the sample. This material consisted of PBMCs, taken after 36 months of ibrutinib treatment. These receptors were collected from a human donor with chronic lymphocytic leukemia.

This clone came up a few times. The V call is TRBV6-5, the J call TRBJ2-7; D possibly uses TRBD1 or TRBD2 (5 bases each). The germline CDR1 and CDR2 sequences are MNHEY and SVGAGI. The CDR3 contains 13 residues. The V end lost 5 bases, the J end lost 3 bases, and 11 bases lay between the germline ends. The CDR3 reads CASSHGTGYEQYF. The CDR3 DNA is TGTGCCAGCAGTCATGGGACGGGCTACGAGCAGTACTTC.

This clone was picked up one time. V gene TRBV29-1 combines with J gene TRBJ2-3; weak D call: TRBD1 (6 bases). This CDR3 has 14 residues. Trimming pared 7 bases from V and 5 bases from J, leaving 19 bases between. Germline V gives CDR1 SQVTM, CDR2 ANQGSEA. CDR3 coding DNA: TGCAGCGCAGCGGACAGCGGAGTCCGAGATACGCAGTATTTT. Its protein product is CSAADSGVRDTQYF.

The chain links TRBV11-3 to TRBJ2-3, with 9 bases that match TRBD2. With V trimmed by 2 bases and J by 1 base, 4 bases remained unmatched. Germline CDR1 is SGHNT and CDR2 is YENEEA. This CDR3 comprises 16 residues. This CDR3 is CASSLSIAGGTDTQYF. The CDR3 nucleotides are TGTGCCAGCAGCTTATCAATAGCGGGGGGCACAGATACGCAGTATTTT.

The rearrangement joins TRBV2 to TRBJ2-3, with 9 bases identical to TRBD2. The germline V gene encodes CDR1 SNHLY and CDR2 FYNNEI. Trimming at V came to 4 bases and at J to 5 bases, leaving 10 bases not matched to a gene. The CDR3 is made up of 16 amino acids. This CDR3 reads CASSVLRGGALDTQYF. The DNA of the CDR3 is TGTGCCAGCAGTGTTTTGCGGGGGGGTGCCCTAGATACGCAGTATTTT. Complete variable domain (other parts from reference TRBV2 and TRBJ2-3): EPEVTQTPSHQVTQMGQEVILRCVPISNHLYFYWYRQILGQKVEFLVSFYNNEISEKSEIFDDQFSVERPDGSNFTLKIRSTKLEDSAMYFCASSVLRGGALDTQYFGPGTRLTVL.

The chain employs TRBV7-9 and TRBJ2-4, with TRBD1 matching 7 bases. The CDR3 is 16 amino acids. The V gene's germline CDR1 is SEHNR and CDR2 FQNEAQ (reference sequence). Trimming at V came to 1 base and at J to 4 bases, leaving 7 bases not matched to a gene. CDR3 residues: CASSLGKGTEKNIQYF. The CDR3 region has the DNA TGTGCCAGCAGCTTAGGAAAGGGGACAGAAAAAAACATTCAGTACTTC. Using reference TRBV7-9 and TRBJ2-4 for the parts outside the CDR3, the full variable domain is DTGVSQNPRHKITKRGQNVTFRCDPISEHNRLYWYRQTLGQGPEFLTYFQNEAQLEKSRLLSDRFSAERPKGSFSTLEIQRTEQGDSAMYLCASSLGKGTEKNIQYFGAGTRLSVL.

V usage is TRBV7-9 and J usage is TRBJ2-7; no definite D call. Trimming took off 1 base at V and 2 bases at J, with 12 bases between the two ends. Looked up from germline, CDR1 is SEHNR and CDR2 is FQNEAQ (reference sequence). The CDR3 has 15 residues. The DNA for the CDR3 is TGTGCCAGCAGCTTAGGGCAGGCCATAACCTACGAGCAGTACTTC. The encoded protein is CASSLGQAITYEQYF.

This clone showed up just a few times. The chain couples TRBV6-1 to TRBJ1-2, with D unresolved. Looked up from germline, CDR1 is MNHNS and CDR2 is SASEGT. This CDR3 is 10 amino acids long. Between the trimmed V and J ends, which lost 8 bases and 1 base, there was a span of 2 bases. CDR3 sequence: CASHNYGYTF. CDR3 sequence (DNA): TGTGCCAGCCATAACTATGGCTACACCTTC.

The V call is TRBV5-6, the J call TRBJ1-3, with D unclear. Germline V gives CDR1 SGHDT, CDR2 YYEEEE. V shed 1 base and J shed 0 bases, with 14 bases lying between them. The CDR3 totals 17 residues. The CDR3 coding sequence is TGTGCCAGCAGCTTGAGGGCCCATAGTTACTCTGGAAACACCATATATTTT. Translated, it gives CASSLRAHSYSGNTIYF.

The rearrangement links TRBV6-5 to TRBJ1-1; maybe TRBD1 (6 bases). The CDR3 contains 15 residues. V gave up 4 bases and J gave up 0 bases, with 12 bases separating them. The germline V gene has CDR1 MNHEY and CDR2 SVGAGI. CDR3 sequence: CASSSPGQMNTEAFF. The CDR3 DNA reads as TGTGCCAGCAGTTCCCCGGGACAAATGAACACTGAAGCTTTCTTT.

The V and J genes are TRBV19 and TRBJ1-3; possibly TRBD1 for D (5 bases). This CDR3 contains 17 residues. The V gene lost 5 bases and the J gene lost 0 bases, with 17 bases spanning the gap. Per the germline V gene, CDR1 is LNHDA and CDR2 is SQIVND (reference sequence). CDR3 in amino acids: CASSVRGLRSSGNTIYF. In DNA form, the CDR3 reads TGTGCCAGTAGTGTAAGGGGCCTCAGGAGCTCTGGAAACACCATATATTTT.

On this clone itself: Within the sample, other DNA sequences also encode this same CDR3. The rearrangement uses TRBV29-1 and TRBJ2-7, with D unclear. From germline, CDR1 is SQVTM and CDR2 ANQGSEA. This CDR3 has 11 residues. V lost 4 bases to trimming and J lost 4 bases, with 8 bases between them. The CDR3 protein is CSVGRSYEQYF. The CDR3 bases are TGCAGCGTTGGGCGCTCGTACGAGCAGTACTTC.

This sequence joins TRBV29-1 and TRBJ2-7, with 8 bases identical to TRBD1. J gave up 4 bases and V 6 bases, and 8 bases lay outside the gene matches. The CDR3 is made up of 13 amino acids. Looked up from germline, CDR1 is SQVTM and CDR2 is ANQGSEA. The CDR3: CSVLTGALYEQYF. Written as DNA, the CDR3 is TGCAGCGTCCTGACAGGGGCGCTTTACGAGCAGTACTTC.

This clone was seen only a few times. V and J are TRBV19 and TRBJ1-6, with unresolved D. V lost 9 bases to trimming and J lost 7 bases, with 19 bases between them. Germline CDR1 reads LNHDA; CDR2 reads SQIVND (reference sequence). The CDR3 totals 15 residues. The CDR3 region has the DNA TGTGCCAGCACAGACTTCGGGTTTATGAATTCACCCCTCCACTTT. This encodes CASTDFGFMNSPLHF. The full variable domain, with the rest looked up from reference TRBV19 and TRBJ1-6, is DGGITQSPKYLFRKEGQNVTLSCEQNLNHDAMYWYRQDPGQGLRLIYYSQIVNDFQKGDIAEGYSVSREKKESFPLTVTSAQKNPTAFYLCASTDFGFMNSPLHFGNGTRLTVT.

J is TRBJ1-1 and V is TRBV4-1, with a tentative D call TRBD1 (5 bases). V was shortened by 1 base and J by 1 base, with 7 bases between the two germline ends. The CDR3 is 14 residues long. The V gene's germline CDR1 is MGHRA and CDR2 YSYEKL. Here the CDR3 DNA reads TGCGCCAGCAGCCAAGTCGGGGGGAACACTGAAGCTTTCTTT. Translation: CASSQVGGNTEAFF.

The count of this clone is one. The chain has TRBV29-1 and TRBJ2-3; the D gene is possibly TRBD2 (6 bases). Looked up from germline, CDR1 is SQVTM and CDR2 is ANQGSEA. Trimming removed 0 bases from V and 0 bases from J, with 13 bases in between. This CDR3 region has 16 residues. The CDR3: CSVEDYLAGSTDTQYF. The CDR3 DNA reads as TGCAGCGTTGAAGATTACCTGGCGGGGAGCACAGATACGCAGTATTTT.

The chain links TRBV5-4 to TRBJ2-5, with a possible D match to TRBD2 (6 bases). With 3 bases removed from V and 5 bases from J, the gap between germline ends came to 14 bases. Germline CDR1 is SGHNT and CDR2 is YYREEE (reference sequence). The CDR3 has 14 residues. The CDR3 region is CASSSPGRSETQYF. Here the CDR3 DNA reads TGTGCCAGCAGCTCCCCCGGGAGAAGCGAGACCCAGTACTTC.

The chain links TRBV18 to TRBJ2-7; 8 nucleotides line up with TRBD1. CDR3 length: 13 residues. The V gene end was trimmed by 4 bases and the J gene end by 1 base; junction bases not matched to a gene: 0. Per germline, CDR1 KGHSH and CDR2 LQKENI. The CDR3 DNA follows: TGTGCCAGCTCACGACAGGGGTCCTACGAGCAGTACTTC. Residues: CASSRQGSYEQYF.